This T cell receptor beta chain derives from a study of T cells in Graves' hyperthyroidism and ophthalmopathy. Points from the study as a whole: The model identified upcoming ophthalmopathy a median about six months ahead of onset. Blood shared most expanded thyroid clonotypes above 0.001.

A remark on this clonotype: Its antigen is still unknown.

The CDR3 has 14 residues. Looked up from germline, CDR1 is SGDLS and CDR2 is YYNGEE. V gave up 7 bases and J gave up 1 base; unmatched junction bases: 7. Patients showing uncontrolled infection, other autoimmune disease, pregnancy or lactation were ineligible. RNA transcripts gave rise to amplified TCR beta CDR3 regions. Researchers ran a first-round RT-PCR on the TCR CDR3 using the HTBI primer set. TCRdb analysed the multiplex PCR reads with MiXCR anew, one entry per CDR3 protein. Of hundreds of thousands of distinct CDR3 sequences in the sample, roughly 22% were seen once. This chain joins TRBV9 and TRBJ2-5, with 7 positions matching TRBD1. The TCR was taken from a woman aged 70-85 years with Graves' ophthalmopathy. Sequencing used blood. DNA for the CDR3: TGTGCCAGCTCCCCCAGGGGGATCCAAGAGACCCAGTACTTC. Translation: CASSPRGIQETQYF.